This record looks at one T cell receptor beta chain sequence and its context. These data belong to a study of cytomegalovirus exposure and HLA in healthy donors. Looking at the study overall: Around four fifths of a few hundred genotyped donors fell in the Caucasian-associated ancestry cluster.

A multiplex PCR was run with 60 Vbeta primers and 13 Jbeta primers. Profiled with immunoSEQ multiplex PCR; TCRdb holds only in-frame clones, not every one. The sample shows 100,000 or so clones, 76% of them seen only once. Looked up from germline, CDR1 is LGHNT and CDR2 is FRNRAP. The J segment lost 0 bases and the V segment lost 5 bases, leaving 15 bases of the junction unmatched. This CDR3 has 19 amino acids. Sample: PBMCs. V and J are TRBV12-5 and TRBJ2-1; TRBD2 matches 8 bases. The source of this sequence is a man aged 40-50 years in good health and CMV-seropositive. The CDR3 reads CASGASGRGISSSYNEQFF. The CDR3 DNA reads as TGTGCTAGTGGTGCGAGCGGGAGAGGAATTTCGAGCTCCTACAATGAGCAGTTCTTC. Looking up the rest from reference TRBV12-5 and TRBJ2-1 gives the full variable domain: DARVTQTPRHKVTEMGQEVTMRCQPILGHNTVFWYRQTMMQGLELLAYFRNRAPLDDSGMPKDRFSAEMPDATLATLKIQPSEPRDSAVYFCASGASGRGISSSYNEQFFGPGTRLTVL.